This T cell receptor (beta chain) was found in a study of blood T cell repertoires in COVID-19. Libraries were prepared by immunoSEQ multiplex PCR; TCRdb keeps only in-frame clonotypes and omits some of them. The sample consists of about 210,000 clones, around 82% of them appearing once. The CDR3 loop spans 13 amino acids. Per germline, CDR1 MNHNS and CDR2 SASEGT. V lost 0 bases and J 6 bases, leaving 9 bases between the germline ends. Sequenced: peripheral blood. The receptor's source is a woman in her fifties or sixties with acute or convalescent COVID-19. The chain employs TRBV6-1 and TRBJ2-7; possibly TRBD2 for D (6 bases). This CDR3 reads CASSEARGPEQYF. The CDR3 bases are TGTGCCAGCAGTGAAGCGCGGGGTCCCGAGCAGTACTTC.